The present TCR beta chain was sequenced within a study of blood T cells in healthy people across ages. Peripheral blood was drawn, about 10 milliliters per donor. From germline, CDR1 is DFQATT and CDR2 SNEGSKA (reference sequence). The germline V and J ends were trimmed by 0 bases and 7 bases, with 13 bases remaining between them. The CDR3 length is 13 residues. Points from the study as a whole: Underestimates were what the diversity estimates from one million T cells were considered to be. A roughly linear fall in TCR beta diversity per million T cells was seen with increasing age.

A second PCR, run for roughly 7 to 12 cycles, used a sample-barcoded 5' primer plus a J-beta primer mix. Researchers report that each sample yielded at least 2.5 million CDR3-containing paired-end reads. TCRdb re-analysed the 5' RACE reads in MiXCR, keeping a single row per CDR3 protein. The sample lists about 1,400,000 distinct CDR3 sequences; around 59% were seen once. Worth noting for this clonotype: Antigen specificity is unknown.

Sequencing input: blood. This receptor was identified in a man aged 18 to 30 in good health. The J gene is TRBJ2-7, the V gene TRBV20-1; D not resolved. The CDR3 nucleotides are TGCAGTGCTAGAGATCAAGGAACGAGGGAGCAGTACTTC. Its translation: CSARDQGTREQYF.